Sequencing of this T cell receptor (beta chain) was carried out in a study of identical twins. Regarding the study as a whole: With beta out-of-frame sequences, excess sharing by twins was weaker. An excess of low generation probability was shown by twin-shared out-of-frame alpha sequences.

Deletions cut 6 bases from V and 0 bases from J, with 12 bases between. The CDR3 is 15 amino acids. Per germline, CDR1 MNHNS and CDR2 SASEGT. A remark on this clonotype: What it recognizes is unknown.

TCRdb recomputed calls from the 5' RACE reads with MiXCR, one row per CDR3 protein. Of about 240,000 distinct CDR3 sequences in the sample, 7% to 8.5% are singletons; the top ten hold roughly 5.4%. In addition, the sample was reused for a study of yellow fever vaccine responses in identical twins. That work adds: Twins' vaccine T cell responses reportedly seemed partly convergent and partly personalized.

V is TRBV6-1 and J is TRBJ2-1; D may be TRBD2 (5 bases). The sample was CD8+ T cells sorted from blood. The clonotype comes from a woman aged 18-29 years in good health. The CDR3 DNA reads TGTGCCAGCAGGGCTTGGAGGAGCTCCTACAATGAGCAGTTCTTC. It specifies CASRAWRSSYNEQFF.